Each of the 23 T cell receptor beta chains below was sequenced from the same sample in a study of glioma-infiltrating T cells after dendritic cell vaccination. Profiling relied on immunoSEQ multiplex PCR, and the TCRdb table lists in-frame clones only, not all of them. The table has approximately 100,000 clones, roughly 81% seen once. The sequencing here drew on blood, taken before dendritic cell vaccination. All receptors come from a human donor with glioblastoma.

The rearrangement links TRBV9 to TRBJ2-2; 9 bases are a match to TRBD1. The V segment lost 0 bases and the J segment 4 bases; nucleotides outside the gene matches: 4. Germline CDR1 SGDLS, CDR2 YYNGEE. This CDR3 spans 16 amino acids. CDR3 sequence (DNA): TGTGCCAGCAGCGTAGGGACAGGGGAGGGCACCGGGGAGCTGTTTTTT. Its translation: CASSVGTGEGTGELFF.

CDR3 protein: CASSPQLDPGDTQYF. Here the CDR3 DNA reads TGTGCCAGCAGCCCGCAATTGGACCCGGGGGATACGCAGTATTTT. J is TRBJ2-3 and V is TRBV7-2; maybe TRBD2 (5 bases). Germline V gene sequence: CDR1 SGHTA, CDR2 FQGNSA. V was pared by 5 bases and J by 6 bases, with 18 bases between. The CDR3 covers 15 residues.

The chain recombines TRBV6-1 with TRBJ2-1; tentative D call: TRBD2 (6 bases). Germline V gives CDR1 MNHNS, CDR2 SASEGT. Trimming stripped 5 bases from V and 0 bases from J, with 8 bases between. The CDR3 consists of 14 residues. The CDR3 bases are TGTGCCAGCAGTCGGGGGACCTCCTACAATGAGCAGTTCTTC. This sequence encodes CASSRGTSYNEQFF.

J is TRBJ2-1 and V is TRBV6-1, with TRBD1 matching over 9 bases. CDR3 size: 14 residues. CDR1 and CDR2 from the germline V gene are MNHNS and SASEGT. V lost 5 bases to trimming and J lost 9 bases; unmatched junction nucleotides: 8. The CDR3 is CASSSGTGSSEQFF. In DNA, the CDR3 is TGTGCCAGCAGTTCCGGGACAGGGTCAAGTGAGCAGTTCTTC.

The chain links TRBV6-5 to TRBJ1-4; 9 bases match TRBD1. CDR1 is MNHEY, CDR2 SVGAGI, per germline. With 6 bases clipped from V and 7 bases from J, the junction kept 6 bases outside the gene matches. The CDR3 sequence is 14 residues long. The CDR3 protein is CASRDRGASEKLFF. The CDR3 DNA is TGTGCCAGCAGGGACAGGGGTGCAAGTGAAAAACTGTTTTTT.

The chain combines TRBV27 with TRBJ1-2; 11 bases are shared with TRBD1. With V trimmed by 8 bases and J by 6 bases, 11 bases remained unmatched. CDR1 is MNHEY, CDR2 SMNVEV, per germline (reference sequence). CDR3 size: 15 residues. The CDR3 DNA sequence: TGTGCCAGCCTGAGGACAGGGGGCGCGAGTGATGGCTACACCTTC. This translates into CASLRTGGASDGYTF.

The chain is built from TRBV6-4 and TRBJ1-2; D not resolved. CDR3 length equals 16 residues. CDR1 is MRHNA and CDR2 is SNTAGT in the germline V gene. V gave up 6 bases and J gave up 4 bases, with 21 bases separating them. The CDR3 loop reads CASSGSPGLGSYGYTF. For the CDR3, the DNA is TGTGCCAGCAGCGGATCTCCTGGGTTGGGGAGCTATGGCTACACCTTC.

In its sample, this clone was seen once. A junction end diverges from the germline sequence, so it may reflect a read error. The chain carries TRBV4-2 and TRBJ2-5; unclear D gene. The CDR3 length is 15 residues. The germline V gene has CDR1 LGHNA and CDR2 YNFKEQ. The CDR3 sequence is CASSQDWAESYEQHF. CDR3 DNA: TGTGCCAGCAGCCAAGATTGGGCCGAATCCTACGAGCAGCACTTC.

This clone has a single count. V is TRBV5-4 and J is TRBJ2-1, with TRBD1 matching 9 bases. Looked up from germline, CDR1 is SGHNT and CDR2 is YYREEE (reference sequence). The CDR3 sequence is 17 residues long. V trimming: 0 bases; J trimming: 2 bases; junction bases outside the gene matches: 6. The CDR3 loop reads CASSLGSTGGPYNEQFF. The DNA for the CDR3 is TGTGCCAGCAGCTTGGGGTCGACAGGGGGTCCCTACAATGAGCAGTTCTTC.

The chain's CDR3 is CASSPLEEVHYTQYF. Here the CDR3 DNA reads TGTGCCAGCAGCCCACTGGAGGAAGTTCACTATACGCAGTATTTT. The chain has TRBV14 and TRBJ2-3, with TRBD2 as a possible D gene (5 bases). The V gene lost 4 bases and the J gene lost 7 bases, with 18 bases spanning the gap. The germline V gene has CDR1 SGHDN and CDR2 FVKESK. The CDR3 extends over 15 amino acids.

The chain joins TRBV27 to TRBJ2-5, with TRBD2 identical over 14 bases. The J segment lost 4 bases and the V segment lost 8 bases, leaving 12 bases of the junction unmatched. This CDR3 has 17 residues. Germline V gene sequence: CDR1 MNHEY, CDR2 SMNVEV (reference sequence). CDR3 loop: CASGPGTSGGSGETQYF. The CDR3 bases are TGTGCCAGCGGTCCCGGGACTAGCGGGGGATCGGGAGAGACCCAGTACTTC.

This chain connects TRBV6-7 to TRBJ2-3, with unresolved D. TRBV6-7 is marked as an open reading frame, function uncertain. Trimming removed 3 bases from V and 0 bases from J, with 7 bases in between. CDR3 length: 14 amino acids. CDR3 sequence (DNA): TGTGCCAGCAGTTATCTTCCCAGCACAGATACGCAGTATTTT. Translated, it gives CASSYLPSTDTQYF.

The V gene is TRBV27, the J gene TRBJ1-2, with D possibly matching TRBD1 (5 bases). Trimming took 5 bases from V and 5 from J, leaving 12 bases between them. This CDR3 has 13 amino acids. Germline-derived CDR1 and CDR2 are MNHEY and SMNVEV (reference sequence). CDR3 protein: CASSGAATYGYTF. CDR3 sequence (DNA): TGTGCCAGCAGTGGGGCGGCGACTTATGGCTACACCTTC.

The chain joins TRBV15 to TRBJ1-2; 9 bases line up with TRBD1. Germline V gene lookup returns CDR1 LNHNV and CDR2 YYDKDF (reference sequence). The CDR3 is 16 amino acids. The J segment lost 3 bases and the V segment lost 0 bases, leaving 5 bases of the junction unmatched. The CDR3 reads CATSRDRGTGHYGYTF. The CDR3 region has the DNA TGTGCCACCAGCAGAGATCGCGGGACAGGGCACTATGGCTACACCTTC.

V is TRBV9 and J is TRBJ2-3; 7 bases match TRBD1. CDR1 is SGDLS, CDR2 YYNGEE, per germline. The CDR3 is 14 amino acids. The J segment lost 4 bases and the V segment lost 3 bases, leaving 5 bases of the junction unmatched. The CDR3 reads CASSGDSIADTQYF. As DNA, the CDR3 is TGTGCCAGCAGCGGGGACAGTATAGCAGATACGCAGTATTTT.

This sequence joins TRBV29-1 and TRBJ2-5; TRBD2 matches 14 bases. The CDR3 has 14 amino acids. The ends lost 7 bases at V and 2 bases at J; junction bases unmatched: 3. Germline V lookup: CDR1 SQVTM, CDR2 ANQGSEA. This chain's CDR3 is CSARLAGGQETQYF. The DNA of the CDR3 is TGCAGCGCACGACTAGCGGGGGGGCAAGAGACCCAGTACTTC.

The V gene is TRBV7-8, the J gene TRBJ2-1, with 7 bases aligning to TRBD1. CDR1 and CDR2 (germline): SGHVS, FQNEAQ. V shed 5 bases, J shed 5 bases, and the junction held 9 bases outside the gene matches. The length of the CDR3 is 15 residues. CDR3 coding DNA: TGTGCCAGCAGCCCCCCGGGACAGCGCAACAATGAGCAGTTCTTC. Residues: CASSPPGQRNNEQFF.

The CDR3 DNA follows: TGTGCCAGCAGTGCTTACTCCCGCTCCTACGAGCAGTACTTC. It encodes CASSAYSRSYEQYF. V gene TRBV6-5 combines with J gene TRBJ2-7, with D unclear. CDR3 length: 14 amino acids. V was clipped by 5 bases and J by 0 bases, with 11 bases between them. Germline V CDR1 and CDR2: MNHEY, SVGAGI.

The V gene is TRBV7-2, the J gene TRBJ2-7, with 8 bases lining up with TRBD2. From germline, CDR1 is SGHTA and CDR2 FQGNSA. The CDR3 is 17 amino acids. V lost 0 bases, J lost 3 bases, and 10 bases stayed unmatched. Here the CDR3 reads CASSLAGGGKSVYEQYF. The CDR3, as DNA: TGTGCCAGCAGCTTAGCGGGCGGGGGGAAGTCGGTCTACGAGCAGTACTTC.

This clone was detected once. J is TRBJ1-1 and V is TRBV7-9; D ambiguous. Germline CDR1 SEHNR, CDR2 FQNEAQ (reference sequence). Trimming pared 3 bases from V and 8 bases from J, leaving 16 bases between. CDR3 length: 14 amino acids. The CDR3 loop is CASSFTGTDPEAFF. CDR3 nucleotide sequence: TGTGCCAGCAGCTTCACGGGAACCGACCCCGAAGCTTTCTTT.

The table lists this clone with a count of one. This chain connects TRBV15 to TRBJ2-7; TRBD2 matches 8 bases. In germline, CDR1 is LNHNV, CDR2 YYDKDF (reference sequence). The CDR3 is made up of 16 amino acids. The V segment lost 9 bases and the J segment 0 bases; nucleotides outside the gene matches: 13. The DNA of the CDR3 is TGTGCCACTTCCCGGGGGGGAGGCTATAGCTCCTACGAGCAGTACTTC. Protein sequence: CATSRGGGYSSYEQYF.

This clone came up a few times. Here the CDR3 reads CASSRPVQRSNTEAFF. The DNA of the CDR3 is TGTGCCAGCAGCCGTCCTGTGCAGAGGTCGAACACTGAAGCTTTCTTT. The chain combines TRBV5-5 with TRBJ1-1; D remains unclear. The germline V gene encodes CDR1 SGHKS and CDR2 YYEKEE (reference sequence). V was shortened by 4 bases and J by 1 base, with 17 bases between the two germline ends. This CDR3 is 16 amino acids long.

V gene TRBV11-3 combines with J gene TRBJ1-4; the D gene is possibly TRBD1 (6 bases). Trimming took 4 bases from V and 6 from J, leaving 15 bases between them. CDR3 length equals 15 residues. The V gene's germline CDR1 is SGHNT and CDR2 YENEEA. The CDR3: CASSSSGGPYEKLFF. CDR3 nucleotide sequence: TGTGCCAGCAGCTCCTCCGGGGGGCCATATGAAAAACTGTTTTTT. Based on the CDR3 plus reference TRBV11-3 and TRBJ1-4, the full variable domain is EAGVVQSPRYKIIEKKQPVAFWCNPISGHNTLYWYLQNLGQGPELLIRYENEEAVDDSQLPKDRFSAERLKGVDSTLKIQPAELGDSAVYLCASSSSGGPYEKLFFGSGTQLSVL.